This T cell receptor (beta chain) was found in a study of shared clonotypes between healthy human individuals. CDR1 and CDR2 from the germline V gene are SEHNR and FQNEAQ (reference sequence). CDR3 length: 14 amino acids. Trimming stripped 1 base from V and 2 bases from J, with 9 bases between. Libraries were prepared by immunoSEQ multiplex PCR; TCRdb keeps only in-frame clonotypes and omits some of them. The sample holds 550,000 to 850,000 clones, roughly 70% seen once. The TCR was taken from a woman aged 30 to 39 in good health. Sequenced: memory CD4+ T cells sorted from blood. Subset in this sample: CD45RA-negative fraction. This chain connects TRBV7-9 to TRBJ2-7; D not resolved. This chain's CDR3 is CASSLVVGTYEQYF. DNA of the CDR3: TGTGCCAGCAGCTTAGTAGTCGGAACCTACGAGCAGTACTTC. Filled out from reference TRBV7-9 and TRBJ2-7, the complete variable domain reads DTGVSQNPRHKITKRGQNVTFRCDPISEHNRLYWYRQTLGQGPEFLTYFQNEAQLEKSRLLSDRFSAERPKGSFSTLEIQRTEQGDSAMYLCASSLVVGTYEQYFGPGTRLTVT.